This paragraph covers one T cell receptor beta chain sequence. Ages ranged from about 18 to 100 years, with residence in under 25 US areas. The sample comes from a study of blood T cell repertoires in COVID-19. Study context: Sources were T cells, B-cell-depleted T cells, or PBMCs; the material itself was cDNA or gDNA.

Authors' processing steps: How many nucleated cells were present was estimated from reference gene primer amplification. Assay used: immunoSEQ multiplex PCR; TCRdb lists only in-frame clones, some missing. Clonal size and the V and J genes are those of that table, whereas D and trimming came from the DNA. The sample carries roughly 140,000 clones, roughly 88% recorded once. The length of the CDR3 is 14 residues. Looked up from germline, CDR1 is SEHNR and CDR2 is FQNEAQ (reference sequence). Trimming at V came to 6 bases and at J to 3 bases, leaving 6 bases not matched to a gene. The gene calls are TRBV7-9 and TRBJ2-7, with 9 bases matching TRBD2. The clonotype originates from a woman younger than 45 with acute COVID-19. Sequenced material: PBMCs or T cells enriched from blood (not recorded which). For the CDR3, the DNA is TGTGCCAGCAGGGGTAGCGGGAGTGTCTACGAGCAGTACTTC. Protein: CASRGSGSVYEQYF.